What follows are 4 T cell receptor beta chains derived from one specimen sequenced in a study of Ad26.COV2.S vaccination and SARS-CoV-2 variants. The table came from immunoSEQ multiplex PCR; TCRdb's copy has only in-frame clones and leaves some out. Here the sample spans 400,000 to 450,000 clones, about nine tenths being singletons. Treatment specified: roughly 18 received Ad26.COV2.S at low or high dose, single or two shots; several received placebo; per-sample allocation not given. Samples came from day 63 after the first vaccine or placebo injection. The source was peripheral blood, collected in a trial of Ad26.COV2.S vaccine versus placebo. These receptor sequences come from a person between 18 and 60 years old who received the Ad26.COV2.S COVID-19 vaccine or a placebo.

The chain employs TRBV18 and TRBJ1-1; D is ambiguous. The germline gives CDR1 KGHSH, CDR2 LQKENI. CDR3 length: 14 amino acids. V lost 8 bases and J 2 bases, leaving 15 bases between the germline ends. In DNA, the CDR3 is TGTGCCAGCCTTAGAGGCAGAGATAACACTGAAGCTTTCTTT. As protein: CASLRGRDNTEAFF.

V usage is TRBV7-2 and J usage is TRBJ1-4; 8 positions match TRBD1. The CDR3 loop spans 15 amino acids. With 5 bases clipped from V and 8 bases from J, the junction kept 10 bases outside the gene matches. The germline gives CDR1 SGHTA, CDR2 FQGNSA. The CDR3 coding sequence is TGTGCCAGCAGCCTACAGGGGGTCGGTCGGGAAAAACTGTTTTTT. It is translated as CASSLQGVGREKLFF.

The chain combines TRBV3-1 (or the pseudogene TRBV3-2) with TRBJ2-7, with no clear D. Trimming pared 1 base from V and 6 bases from J, leaving 13 bases between. The CDR3 consists of 14 residues. The germline V gene encodes CDR1 LGHDT and CDR2 YNNKEL (reference sequence). CDR3: CASSQGLSGSEQYF. In nucleotides, the CDR3 is TGTGCCAGCAGCCAAGGACTTAGTGGTAGCGAGCAGTACTTC.

In this sample, this clone turned up once. The rearrangement joins TRBV3-1 (or the pseudogene TRBV3-2) to TRBJ2-5, with 9 bases aligning to TRBD2. The V gene end was trimmed by 5 bases and the J gene end by 1 base; junction bases not matched to a gene: 11. Per germline, CDR1 LGHDT and CDR2 YNNKEL (reference sequence). CDR3 size: 17 residues. In DNA form, the CDR3 reads TGTGCCAGCAGCTCAGCCTTACTAGCGGGCCTCCAAGAGACCCAGTACTTC. Amino acid sequence: CASSSALLAGLQETQYF.